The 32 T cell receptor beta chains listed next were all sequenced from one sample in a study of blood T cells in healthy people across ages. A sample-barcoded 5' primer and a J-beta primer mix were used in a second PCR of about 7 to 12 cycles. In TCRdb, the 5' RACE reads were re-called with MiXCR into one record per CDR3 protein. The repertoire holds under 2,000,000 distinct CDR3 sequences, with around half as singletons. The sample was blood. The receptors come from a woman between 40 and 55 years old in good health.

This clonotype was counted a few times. CDR3 sequence reads: CASSYIGLASDTQYF. In DNA form, the CDR3 reads TGTGCCAGCAGTTACATTGGACTAGCCTCAGATACGCAGTATTTT. This chain links TRBV6-5 with TRBJ2-3; 8 nucleotides align to TRBD2. Trimming took 2 bases from V and 4 from J; bases not matched to a gene: 5. The CDR3 covers 15 residues. Germline values: CDR1 MNHEY, CDR2 SVGAGI.

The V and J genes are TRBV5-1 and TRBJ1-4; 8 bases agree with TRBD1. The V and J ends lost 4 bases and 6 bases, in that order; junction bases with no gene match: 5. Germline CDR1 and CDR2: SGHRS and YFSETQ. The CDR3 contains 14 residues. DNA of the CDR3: TGCGCCAGCAGCACGGGACAGGCGGATGAAAAACTGTTTTTT. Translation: CASSTGQADEKLFF.

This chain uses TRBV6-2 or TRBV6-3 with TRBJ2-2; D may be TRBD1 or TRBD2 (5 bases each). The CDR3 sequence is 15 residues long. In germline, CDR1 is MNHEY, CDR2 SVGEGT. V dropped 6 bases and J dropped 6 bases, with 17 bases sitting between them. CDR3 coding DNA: TGTGCCAGCAGACACAGCCTGGGGGACGCCGGGGAGCTGTTTTTT. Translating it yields CASRHSLGDAGELFF.

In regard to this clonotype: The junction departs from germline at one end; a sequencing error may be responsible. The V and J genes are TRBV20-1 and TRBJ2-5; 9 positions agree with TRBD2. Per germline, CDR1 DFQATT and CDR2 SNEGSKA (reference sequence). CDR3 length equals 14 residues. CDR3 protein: CGAKRRGGPDEQYF. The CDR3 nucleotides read TGCGGTGCTAAAAGGCGGGGGGGCCCCGATGAGCAGTACTTC.

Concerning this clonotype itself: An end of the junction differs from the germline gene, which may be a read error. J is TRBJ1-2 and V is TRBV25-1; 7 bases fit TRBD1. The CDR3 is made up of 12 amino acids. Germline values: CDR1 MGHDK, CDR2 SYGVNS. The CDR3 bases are TGTGCCAGCAAAGGGGGACAGTATGACTACACCTTC. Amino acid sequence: CASKGGQYDYTF.

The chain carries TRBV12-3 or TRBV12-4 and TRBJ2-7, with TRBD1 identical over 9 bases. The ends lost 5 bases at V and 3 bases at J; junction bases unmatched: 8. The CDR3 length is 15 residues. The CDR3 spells CASSPSGTGIYEQYF. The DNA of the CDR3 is TGTGCCAGCAGTCCTTCCGGGACAGGGATCTACGAGCAGTACTTC.

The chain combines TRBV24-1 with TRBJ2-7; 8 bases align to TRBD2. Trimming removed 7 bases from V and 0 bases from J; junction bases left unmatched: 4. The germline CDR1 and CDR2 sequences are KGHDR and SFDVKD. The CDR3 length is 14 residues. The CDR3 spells CATSSSGGSYEQYF. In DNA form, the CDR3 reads TGTGCCACCAGCTCAAGCGGGGGCTCCTACGAGCAGTACTTC.

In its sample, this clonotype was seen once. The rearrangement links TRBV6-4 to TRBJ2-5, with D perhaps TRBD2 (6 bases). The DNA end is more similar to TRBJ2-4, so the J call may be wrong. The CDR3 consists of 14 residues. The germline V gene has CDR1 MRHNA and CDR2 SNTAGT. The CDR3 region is CASSPGAGGFIQYF. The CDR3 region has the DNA TGTGCCAGCAGCCCCGGAGCGGGTGGTTTCATTCAGTACTTC.

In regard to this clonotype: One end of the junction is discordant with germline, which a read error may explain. For the CDR3, the DNA is TGTGCCGGCAGGACTAATTACAATGAGCAGTTCTTC. Translation gives CAGRTNYNEQFF. The J gene is TRBJ2-1, the V gene TRBV11-2; perhaps TRBD2 as D (6 bases). The CDR3 is made up of 12 amino acids. CDR1 and CDR2 (germline): SGHAT, FQNNGV.

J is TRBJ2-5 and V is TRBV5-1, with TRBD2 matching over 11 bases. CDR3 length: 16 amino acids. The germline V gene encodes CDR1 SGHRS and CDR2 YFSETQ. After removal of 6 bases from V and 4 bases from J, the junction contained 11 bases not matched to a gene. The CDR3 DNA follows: TGCGCCAGCACCCCCGTAGCGGGGGGGCAACGAGAGACCCAGTACTTC. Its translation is CASTPVAGGQRETQYF.

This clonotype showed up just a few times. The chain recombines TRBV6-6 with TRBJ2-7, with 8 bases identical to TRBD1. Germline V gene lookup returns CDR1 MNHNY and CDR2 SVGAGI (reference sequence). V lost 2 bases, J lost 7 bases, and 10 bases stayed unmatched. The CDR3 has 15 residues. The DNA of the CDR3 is TGTGCCAGCAGTTACGCTGGACAGGGCCCTTTAGAGCAGTACTTC. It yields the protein CASSYAGQGPLEQYF.

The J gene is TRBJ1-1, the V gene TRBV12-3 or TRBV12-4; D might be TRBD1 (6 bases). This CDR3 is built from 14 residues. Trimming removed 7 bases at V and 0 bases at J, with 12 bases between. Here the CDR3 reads CASTPTGMNTEAFF. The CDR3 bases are TGTGCCAGCACACCGACAGGAATGAACACTGAAGCTTTCTTT.

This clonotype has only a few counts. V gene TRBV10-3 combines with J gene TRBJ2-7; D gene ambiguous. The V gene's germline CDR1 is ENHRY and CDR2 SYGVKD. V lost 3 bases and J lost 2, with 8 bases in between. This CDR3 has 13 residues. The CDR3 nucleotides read TGTGCCATCAGTGAAGGTCTTACCTACGAGCAGTACTTC. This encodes CAISEGLTYEQYF.

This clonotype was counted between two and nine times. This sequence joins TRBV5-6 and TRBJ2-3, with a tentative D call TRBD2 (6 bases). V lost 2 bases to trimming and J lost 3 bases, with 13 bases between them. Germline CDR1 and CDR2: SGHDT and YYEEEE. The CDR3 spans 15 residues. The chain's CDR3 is CASSLTSSVTDTQYF. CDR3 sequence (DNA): TGTGCCAGCAGCTTAACATCTAGCGTTACAGATACGCAGTATTTT.

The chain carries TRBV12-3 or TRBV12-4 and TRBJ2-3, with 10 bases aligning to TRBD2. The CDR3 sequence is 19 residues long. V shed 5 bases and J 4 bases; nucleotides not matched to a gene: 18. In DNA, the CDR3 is TGTGCCAGCAGTCCTAGAGGTGGTGTTAGCGGGGGGACCCCAGATACGCAGTATTTT. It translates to CASSPRGGVSGGTPDTQYF.

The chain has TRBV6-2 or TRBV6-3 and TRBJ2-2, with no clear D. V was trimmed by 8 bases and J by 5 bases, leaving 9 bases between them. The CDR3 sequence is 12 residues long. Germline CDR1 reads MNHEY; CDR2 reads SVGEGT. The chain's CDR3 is CASRGDTGELFF. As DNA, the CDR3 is TGTGCCAGCCGAGGTGATACCGGGGAGCTGTTTTTT.

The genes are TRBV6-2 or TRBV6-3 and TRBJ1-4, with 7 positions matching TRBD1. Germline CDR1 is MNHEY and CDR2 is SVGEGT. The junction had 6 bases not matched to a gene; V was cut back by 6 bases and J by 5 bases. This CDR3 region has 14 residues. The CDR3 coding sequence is TGTGCCAGCAGGACTTCGGGACAGAATGAAAAACTGTTTTTT. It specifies CASRTSGQNEKLFF.

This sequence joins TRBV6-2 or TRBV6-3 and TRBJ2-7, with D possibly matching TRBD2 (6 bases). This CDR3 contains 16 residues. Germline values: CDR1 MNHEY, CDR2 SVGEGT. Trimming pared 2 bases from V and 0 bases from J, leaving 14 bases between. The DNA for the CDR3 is TGTGCCAGCAGTTACCGAGCGGGCATCACCTCCTACGAGCAGTACTTC. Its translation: CASSYRAGITSYEQYF.

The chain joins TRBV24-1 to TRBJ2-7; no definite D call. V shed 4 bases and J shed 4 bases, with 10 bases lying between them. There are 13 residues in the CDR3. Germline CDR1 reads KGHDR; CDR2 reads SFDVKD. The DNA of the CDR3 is TGTGCCACCAGTGAATCGGGTCAGTACGAGCAGTACTTC. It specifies CATSESGQYEQYF.

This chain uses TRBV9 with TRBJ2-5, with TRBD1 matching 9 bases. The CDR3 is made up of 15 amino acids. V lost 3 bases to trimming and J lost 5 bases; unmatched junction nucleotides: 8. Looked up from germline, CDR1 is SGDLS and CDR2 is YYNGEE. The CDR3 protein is CASSGGGQGWETQYF. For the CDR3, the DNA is TGTGCCAGCAGCGGGGGGGGACAGGGCTGGGAGACCCAGTACTTC.

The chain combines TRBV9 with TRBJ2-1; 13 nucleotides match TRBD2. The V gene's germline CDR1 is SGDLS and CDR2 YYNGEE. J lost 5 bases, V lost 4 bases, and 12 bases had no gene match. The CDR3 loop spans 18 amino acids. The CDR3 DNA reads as TGTGCCAGCAGCATAACTAGCGGGGGGGCCCATCGTAACAATGAGCAGTTCTTC. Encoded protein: CASSITSGGAHRNNEQFF.

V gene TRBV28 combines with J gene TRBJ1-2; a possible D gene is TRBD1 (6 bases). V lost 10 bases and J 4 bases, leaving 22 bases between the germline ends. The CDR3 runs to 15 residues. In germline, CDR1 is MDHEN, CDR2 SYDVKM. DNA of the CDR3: TGTGCCACCTCAAACAGGGAGCAGGGGAGCTATGGCTACACCTTC. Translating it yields CATSNREQGSYGYTF.

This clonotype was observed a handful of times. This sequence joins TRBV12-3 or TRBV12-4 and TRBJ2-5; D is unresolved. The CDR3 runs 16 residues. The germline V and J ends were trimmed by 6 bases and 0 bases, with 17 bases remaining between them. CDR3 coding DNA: TGTGCCAGCAGCCAAAGTAGCAGACGGTACCAAGAGACCCAGTACTTC. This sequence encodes CASSQSSRRYQETQYF.

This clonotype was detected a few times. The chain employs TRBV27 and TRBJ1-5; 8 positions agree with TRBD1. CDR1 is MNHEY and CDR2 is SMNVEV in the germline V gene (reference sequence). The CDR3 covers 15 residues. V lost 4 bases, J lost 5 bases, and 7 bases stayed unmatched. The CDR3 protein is CASSWGSGGDQPQHF. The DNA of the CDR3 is TGTGCCAGCAGTTGGGGGTCAGGGGGCGATCAGCCCCAGCATTTT.

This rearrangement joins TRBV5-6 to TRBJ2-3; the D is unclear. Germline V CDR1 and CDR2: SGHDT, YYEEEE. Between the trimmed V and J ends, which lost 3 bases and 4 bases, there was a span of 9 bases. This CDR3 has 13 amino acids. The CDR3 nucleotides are TGTGCCAGCAGCTGGGTTCTGGCAGATACGCAGTATTTT. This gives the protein CASSWVLADTQYF.

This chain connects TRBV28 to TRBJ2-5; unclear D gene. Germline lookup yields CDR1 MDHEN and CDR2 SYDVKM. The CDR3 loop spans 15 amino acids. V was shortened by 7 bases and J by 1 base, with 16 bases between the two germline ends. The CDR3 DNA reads TGTGCCAGCACCACCCCTTCGTACACCCAAGAGACCCAGTACTTC. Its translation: CASTTPSYTQETQYF. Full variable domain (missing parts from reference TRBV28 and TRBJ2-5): DVKVTQSSRYLVKRTGEKVFLECVQDMDHENMFWYRQDPGLGLRLIYFSYDVKMKEKGDIPEGYSVSREKKERFSLILESASTNQTSMYLCASTTPSYTQETQYFGPGTRLLVL.

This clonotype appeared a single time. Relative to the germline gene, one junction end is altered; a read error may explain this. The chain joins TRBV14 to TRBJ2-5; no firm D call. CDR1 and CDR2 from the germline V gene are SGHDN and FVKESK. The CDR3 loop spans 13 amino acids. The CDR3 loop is CASSQAVQEAQYF. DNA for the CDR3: TGCGCCAGCAGCCAAGCTGTTCAAGAGGCCCAGTACTTC.

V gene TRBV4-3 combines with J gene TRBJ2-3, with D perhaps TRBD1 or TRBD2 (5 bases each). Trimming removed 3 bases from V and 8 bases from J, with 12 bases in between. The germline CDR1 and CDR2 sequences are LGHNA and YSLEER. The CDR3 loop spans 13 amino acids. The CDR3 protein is CASSHGTSGTQYF. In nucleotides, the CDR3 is TGCGCCAGCAGCCACGGGACGAGTGGTACGCAGTATTTT.

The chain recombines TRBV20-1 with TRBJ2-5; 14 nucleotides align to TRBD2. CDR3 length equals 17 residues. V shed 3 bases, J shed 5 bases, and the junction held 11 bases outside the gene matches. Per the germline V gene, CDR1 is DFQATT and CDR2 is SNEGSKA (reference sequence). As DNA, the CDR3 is TGCAGTGCTAGTCGTTCCCCGGGACTAGCGGGGGTGGAGACCCAGTACTTC. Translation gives CSASRSPGLAGVETQYF.

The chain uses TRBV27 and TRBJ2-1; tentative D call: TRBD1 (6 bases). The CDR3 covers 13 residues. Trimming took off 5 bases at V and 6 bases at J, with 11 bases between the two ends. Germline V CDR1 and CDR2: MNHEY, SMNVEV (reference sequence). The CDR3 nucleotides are TGTGCCAGCAGTCTTGGGACAACCAATGAGCAGTTCTTC. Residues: CASSLGTTNEQFF.

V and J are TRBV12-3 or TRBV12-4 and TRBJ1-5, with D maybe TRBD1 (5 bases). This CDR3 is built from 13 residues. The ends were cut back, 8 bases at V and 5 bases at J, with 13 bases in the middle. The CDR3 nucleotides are TGTGCCAGCGCCGCGGGGGGTGATCAGCCCCAGCATTTT. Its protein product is CASAAGGDQPQHF.

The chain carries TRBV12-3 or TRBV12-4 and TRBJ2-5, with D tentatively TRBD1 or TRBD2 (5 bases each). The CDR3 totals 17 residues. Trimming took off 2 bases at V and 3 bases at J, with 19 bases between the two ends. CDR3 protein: CASSLRGRGTREETQYF. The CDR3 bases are TGTGCCAGCAGTTTACGCGGACGAGGGACCCGGGAAGAGACCCAGTACTTC.